The sequence of this T cell receptor beta chain was determined in a study of T cells after yellow fever vaccination (dated by TCRdb to between 2018 and 2020). In terms of the full investigation: Libraries from fractions with low cell numbers were prepared with the SMART-Seq v4 Ultra Low Input RNA kit. Blood was drawn at multiple timepoints before and after primary and secondary immunization, with bulk PBMC replicates and cell subsets isolated. Two healthy male donors, one aged 18 to 30 and one aged 30 to 39 years, were included in the cohort. Bulk TCR alpha and beta repertoires were sequenced longitudinally to track T-cell clones before and after primary and booster YFV17D yellow fever vaccination.

The study at large found these results: A small share of clonotypes was detected in both CD4 and CD8 compartments, with the overlap likely arising from convergent recombination. Computational filtering was needed because FACS-sorted repertoires could contain abundant contaminating clonotypes from the bulk population. After the booster, most of the clones that had expanded following primary vaccination were detected again (just under 97% of CD4 and around 88% of CD8), which suggests that memory was broadly maintained. Because the study included only two donors, the extent to which the findings can be generalized is limited. The secondary T-cell response was weaker than the primary response but faster, peaking on day 5 instead of day 15.

TCRdb lists the instrument as Illumina NovaSeq 6000. TCR cDNA was synthesized by 5'RACE template switching, through which a universal primer site and unique molecular identifiers were introduced. Priming of cDNA synthesis was performed from both the TCR alpha and TCR beta constant segments. Library amplification involved two PCR steps, and the second step added sample barcodes and sequencing adapters. Libraries were sequenced on Illumina HiSeq 2500 (2x100 bp) or NovaSeq (2x150 bp). On the study's bioinformatics: MIGEC was used to demultiplex reads and collapse the reads into UMI consensus sequences, and MiXCR was used for V(D)J alignment. Clonotypes responding to the vaccine were identified with edgeR on replicate PBMC samples, with the criteria of FDR below 0.01 and a log2 fold change above 5 up to day 15. Bulk clonotypes were assigned CD4 or CD8 identity according to which sequenced CD4 or CD8 repertoire held them at higher abundance. TCRdb applied fastp at Q25 and MiXCR to the public reads, then kept only in-frame beta chains. For every CDR3 protein sequence, its rows merge into one entry that carries the most common genes and DNA. None of the V and J calls come from the authors' own analysis; TCRdb made them. Within this sample are about 130,000 distinct CDR3 sequences, with about 8.4% of them counted one time only. The top ten clones comprise almost 40% of the sample.

CDR1 DFQATT and CDR2 SNEGSKA are derived from the germline V gene (reference sequence). The CDR3 spans 15 residues, from the cysteine through the phenylalanine. The CDR3 DNA has 45 bases and is translated from base 1. V is shortened by 0 bases, J by 0 bases, and the region joining them spans 9 bases. The treatment or condition label on this specimen signifies: live attenuated yellow fever vaccine strain. PBMCs were isolated from peripheral blood using a standard Ficoll-Paque protocol. CD4 and CD8 T-cell fractions were isolated with Dynabeads CD4 and CD8 positive selection kits. RNA was extracted with TriZol from bulk PBMCs, CD4 and CD8 fractions, and dextramer-positive and dextramer-negative fractions. This clonotype was counted between two and nine times. Its binding antigen is unknown. No much larger clone exists at a distance of one base, and base qualities are not known.

The chain is encoded by TRBV20-1 joined to TRBJ2-1; TRBD2 is possibly the D segment (5 matching bases). This TCR derives from a man younger than 35 who received the YFV17D yellow fever vaccine. Sequencing used CD8+ T cells sorted from PBMCs, obtained on the day of the yellow fever booster vaccination. The CDR3 in this case is CSARDLALSYNEQFF. Read as DNA, the sequence is TGCAGTGCTAGAGATCTAGCCCTCTCCTACAATGAGCAGTTCTTC.